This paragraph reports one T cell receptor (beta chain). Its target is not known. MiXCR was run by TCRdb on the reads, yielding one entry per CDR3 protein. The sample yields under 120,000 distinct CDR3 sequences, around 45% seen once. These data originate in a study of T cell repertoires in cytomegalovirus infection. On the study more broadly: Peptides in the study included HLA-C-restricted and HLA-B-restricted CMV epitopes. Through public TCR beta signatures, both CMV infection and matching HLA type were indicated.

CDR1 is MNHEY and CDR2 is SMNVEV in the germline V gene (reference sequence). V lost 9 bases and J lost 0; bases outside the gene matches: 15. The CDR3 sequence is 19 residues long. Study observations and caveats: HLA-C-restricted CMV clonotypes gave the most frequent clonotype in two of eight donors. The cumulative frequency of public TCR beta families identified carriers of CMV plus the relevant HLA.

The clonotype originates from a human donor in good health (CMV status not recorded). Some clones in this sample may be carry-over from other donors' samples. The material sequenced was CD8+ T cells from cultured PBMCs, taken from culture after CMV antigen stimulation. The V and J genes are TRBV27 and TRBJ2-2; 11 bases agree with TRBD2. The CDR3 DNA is TGTGCCAGTCGGCTCTTAGCGGGGGGGCCAGACGCGAACACCGGGGAGCTGTTTTTT. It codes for CASRLLAGGPDANTGELFF.